The TCR beta chain described here comes from a study of OX40 agonist ivuxolimab in advanced cancers. Context from the whole study: The costimulatory receptor OX40 (CD134) was targeted by ivuxolimab, a fully human IgG2 agonistic monoclonal antibody. Prior anti-PD-1, anti-PD-L1 or anti-CTLA-4 therapy was permitted, and less than 45% of dose-escalation patients had received checkpoint inhibitors. Partial responses occurred in three dose-escalation patients: two with cutaneous melanoma and one with hepatocellular carcinoma. Of the approximately 50 patients in dose escalation, about 19 had hepatocellular carcinoma, some 15 had melanoma, 9 had renal cell carcinoma and 9 had head and neck cancer. Intravenous ivuxolimab was administered to patients every 2 weeks at six dose levels: 0.01, 0.1, 0.3, 1.5, 3 and 10 mg/kg. In the dose-escalation cohort, 70% to 85% of patients were male, and the mean age was roughly 60 years with a range of about 20 to 80. The monotherapy dose-escalation portion (N ≈ 56 patients) of the phase I ivuxolimab trial is reported in the paper. Peripheral TCRbeta sequencing was intended to test whether TCR sequence diversity was altered and clonal T-cell expansion was caused by ivuxolimab. Study-level results and caveats: Low levels of normalized T-cell clonal expansion were also seen in some nonresponding patients. The antigen specificity of the clonally expanded peripheral T cells was not determined. In partial responders in the 0.1-3.0 mg/kg groups, normalized peripheral clonal expansion was found to be among the lowest, especially among CD8+ T cells. After ivuxolimab, CD8+ T cells had more expanded clones than CD4+ T cells on average. At doses of 0.1 to 3.0 mg/kg, clonal expansion of both CD4+ and CD8+ T cells in blood was seen between baseline and week 6.

In the germline V gene (reference sequence), CDR1 corresponds to LNHDA and CDR2 to SQIVND. The trim is 3 bases for V and 1 base for J, with a gap of 6 bases between the germline ends. The CDR3 spans 13 residues, from the cysteine through the phenylalanine. Solely the CDR3 DNA is kept, with 39 bases framed from the first base. The trial excluded patients who had a history of autoimmune disease or who were on systemic immunosuppression. Peripheral blood for TCR sequencing was collected from all dose cohorts at baseline, on cycle 4 day 1, and on cycle 7 day 1. Samples were obtained from an open-label, multicenter, first-in-human phase I dose-escalation trial of ivuxolimab. Adults with locally advanced or metastatic head and neck squamous cell, hepatocellular, melanoma or renal cell carcinoma were enrolled in the trial. CD4+ and CD8+ T cells were sorted separately from peripheral blood before TCR sequencing.

For sequencing of the TCRbeta CDR3 region, genomic DNA was extracted from the sorted cells. TCRbeta CDR3 regions were sequenced using the immunoSEQ Assay. Entries here come from immuneACCESS through TCRdb and include only in-frame sequences with V and J called. Some clones fail to appear in such tables; in the studies checked, an unresolved V gene covers under half of the shortfall, and the cause of the remainder is unknown. In this sample the table shows tens of thousands of clones, approximately 90% of which occur a single time. The top ten clonotypes cover around 20% of the sample. This clone was recorded a few times. Its cognate antigen has yet to be identified. Base qualities were left out, and no much larger clone turns up one base away.

The clonotype comes from an adult with an advanced solid tumor such as melanoma, head and neck, liver or kidney cancer. Material: CD4+ or CD8+ T cells sorted from blood, obtained in a trial of the OX40 agonist ivuxolimab. The chain employs TRBV19 and TRBJ1-1, with no confidently assigned D gene. The CDR3 protein sequence reads: CASSMSGNTEAFF. The DNA sequence is as follows: TGTGCCAGTAGTATGTCCGGGAACACTGAAGCTTTCTTT.